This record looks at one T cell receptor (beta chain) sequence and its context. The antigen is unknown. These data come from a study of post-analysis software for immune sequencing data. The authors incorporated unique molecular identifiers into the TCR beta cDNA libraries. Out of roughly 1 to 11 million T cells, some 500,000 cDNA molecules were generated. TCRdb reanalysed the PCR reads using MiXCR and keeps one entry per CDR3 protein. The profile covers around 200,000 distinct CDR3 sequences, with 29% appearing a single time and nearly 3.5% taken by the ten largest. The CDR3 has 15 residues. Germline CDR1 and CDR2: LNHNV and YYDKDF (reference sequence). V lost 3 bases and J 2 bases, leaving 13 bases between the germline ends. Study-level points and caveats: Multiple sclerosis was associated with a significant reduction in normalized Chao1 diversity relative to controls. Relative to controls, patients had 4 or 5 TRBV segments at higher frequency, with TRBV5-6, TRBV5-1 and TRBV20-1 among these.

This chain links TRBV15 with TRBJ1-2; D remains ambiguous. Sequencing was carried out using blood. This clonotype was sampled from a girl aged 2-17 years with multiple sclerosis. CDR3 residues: CATSSRPEPNYGYTF. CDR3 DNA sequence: TGTGCCACCAGCAGTAGGCCCGAACCCAACTATGGCTACACCTTC.